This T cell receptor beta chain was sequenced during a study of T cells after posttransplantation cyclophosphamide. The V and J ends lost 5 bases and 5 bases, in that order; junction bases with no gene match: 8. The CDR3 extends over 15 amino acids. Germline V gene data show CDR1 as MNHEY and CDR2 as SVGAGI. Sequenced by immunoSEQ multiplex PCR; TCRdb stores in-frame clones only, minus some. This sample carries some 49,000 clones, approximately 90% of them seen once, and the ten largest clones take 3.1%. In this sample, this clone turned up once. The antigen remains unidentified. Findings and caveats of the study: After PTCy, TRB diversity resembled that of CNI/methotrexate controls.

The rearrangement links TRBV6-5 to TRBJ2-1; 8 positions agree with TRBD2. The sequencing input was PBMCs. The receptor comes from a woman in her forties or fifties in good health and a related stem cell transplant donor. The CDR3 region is CASSPPGGANNEQFF. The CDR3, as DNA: TGTGCCAGCAGTCCTCCCGGGGGGGCTAACAATGAGCAGTTCTTC.